Shown below are 4 T cell receptor beta chains from a single sample sequenced in a study of T cells in Graves' hyperthyroidism and ophthalmopathy. Amplified regions were TCR beta CDR3 sequences from RNA transcripts. A first-round RT-PCR of the TCR CDR3 used the HTBI primer set. TCRdb itself ran the multiplex PCR reads through MiXCR, one entry per CDR3 protein. The table lists around 400,000 distinct CDR3 sequences, around 15% of them singletons, with about 21% in the top ten. Sequencing was performed on blood. Receptor source: a woman aged 60-70 years with Graves' ophthalmopathy.

There are a few counts of this clonotype. A much larger clone differs by one base, so this may be a read error. The V call is TRBV3-1, the J call TRBJ1-1; 9 bases fit TRBD1. After removal of 8 bases from V and 3 bases from J, the junction contained 1 base not matched to a gene. Germline lookup yields CDR1 LGHDT and CDR2 YNNKEL (reference sequence). The CDR3 totals 12 residues. The CDR3 here is CASGQGHTEAFF. The CDR3 nucleotides are TGTGCCAGCGGACAGGGGCACACTGAAGCTTTCTTT.

This clonotype was counted only a few times. The chain is built from TRBV20-1 and TRBJ1-5, with D maybe TRBD1 (5 bases). Germline V gives CDR1 DFQATT, CDR2 SNEGSKA (reference sequence). The CDR3 loop spans 14 amino acids. V gave up 1 base and J gave up 2 bases, with 9 bases separating them. The CDR3 sequence is CSARGAGGNQPQHF. The CDR3 coding sequence is TGCAGTGCTAGAGGGGCGGGGGGCAATCAGCCCCAGCATTTT.

The V call is TRBV4-2, the J call TRBJ1-4; D not resolved. Trimming pared 1 base from V and 7 bases from J, leaving 7 bases between. The CDR3 covers 13 residues. CDR1 LGHNA and CDR2 YNFKEQ come from the germline V gene. The CDR3, as DNA: TGTGCCAGCAGCCAAGTCAGTCGTGAAAAACTGTTTTTT. It is translated as CASSQVSREKLFF.

Points on this clonotype: A much larger clone sits a single nucleotide away, making a read error possible. The chain carries TRBV6-7 and TRBJ2-1; 8 nucleotides agree with TRBD2. TRBV6-7 is an ORF, with its function uncertain. This CDR3 has 18 residues. V was pared by 5 bases and J by 2 bases, with 14 bases of the junction left unmatched. The CDR3 nucleotides are TGTGCCAGCAGTCCCAGCGGGGCGTGGCGGGAGGCCTACAATGAGCAGTTCTTC. As protein: CASSPSGAWREAYNEQFF.